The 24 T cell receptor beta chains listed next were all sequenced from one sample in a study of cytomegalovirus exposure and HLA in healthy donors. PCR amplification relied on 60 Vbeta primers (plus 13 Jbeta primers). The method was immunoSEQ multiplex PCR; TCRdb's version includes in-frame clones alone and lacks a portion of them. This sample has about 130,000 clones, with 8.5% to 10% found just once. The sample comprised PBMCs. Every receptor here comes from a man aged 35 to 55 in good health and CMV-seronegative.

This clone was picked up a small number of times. The CDR3 loop reads CASSVARGKTQYF. The CDR3 region has the DNA TGTGCCAGCAGTGTCGCCAGGGGGAAGACCCAGTACTTC. This chain connects TRBV6-4 to TRBJ2-5, with 7 bases that match TRBD1. The CDR3 is made up of 13 amino acids. Germline V gene data show CDR1 as MRHNA and CDR2 as SNTAGT. Trimming at V came to 4 bases and at J to 6 bases, leaving 5 bases not matched to a gene.

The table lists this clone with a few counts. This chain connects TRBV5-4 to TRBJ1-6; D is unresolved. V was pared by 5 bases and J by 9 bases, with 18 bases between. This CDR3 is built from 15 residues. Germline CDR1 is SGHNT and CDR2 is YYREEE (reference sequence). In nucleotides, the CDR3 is TGTGCCAGCAGTAACCCGGGAGAAAGTGGTTCACCCCTCCACTTT. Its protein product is CASSNPGESGSPLHF.

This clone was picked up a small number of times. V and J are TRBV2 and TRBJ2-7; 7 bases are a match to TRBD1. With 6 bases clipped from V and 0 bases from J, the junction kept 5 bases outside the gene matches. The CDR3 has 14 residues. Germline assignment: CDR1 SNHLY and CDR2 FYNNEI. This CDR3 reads CASSRDRVSYEQYF. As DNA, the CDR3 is TGTGCCAGCAGCCGGGACAGAGTCTCCTACGAGCAGTACTTC.

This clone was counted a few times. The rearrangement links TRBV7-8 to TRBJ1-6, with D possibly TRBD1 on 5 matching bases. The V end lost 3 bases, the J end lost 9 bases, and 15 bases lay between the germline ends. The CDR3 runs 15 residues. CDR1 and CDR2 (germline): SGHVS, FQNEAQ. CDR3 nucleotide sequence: TGTGCCAGCAGCTTTGCCTCAGGGTGGGGTTCACCCCTCCACTTT. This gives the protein CASSFASGWGSPLHF. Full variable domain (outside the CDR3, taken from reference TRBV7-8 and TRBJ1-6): GAGVSQSPRYKVAKRGQDVALRCDPISGHVSLFWYQQALGQGPEFLTYFQNEAQLDKSGLPSDRFFAERPEGSVSTLKIQRTQQEDSAVYLCASSFASGWGSPLHFGNGTRLTVT.

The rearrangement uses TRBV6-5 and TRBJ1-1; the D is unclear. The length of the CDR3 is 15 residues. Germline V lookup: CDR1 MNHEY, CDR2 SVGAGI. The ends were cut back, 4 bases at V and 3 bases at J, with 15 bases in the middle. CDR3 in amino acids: CASSFGEAADTEAFF. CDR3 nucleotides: TGTGCCAGCAGTTTCGGGGAGGCAGCGGACACTGAAGCTTTCTTT.

The CDR3, as DNA: TGCGCCAGCAGCTCACTTCGACAGTCCACCGGGGAGCTGTTTTTT. Amino acid sequence: CASSSLRQSTGELFF. This rearrangement joins TRBV5-1 to TRBJ2-2, with D perhaps matching TRBD1 (5 bases). Trimming shortened V by 3 bases and J by 4 bases, and 13 bases separated the two germline ends. This CDR3 comprises 15 residues. Looked up from germline, CDR1 is SGHRS and CDR2 is YFSETQ.

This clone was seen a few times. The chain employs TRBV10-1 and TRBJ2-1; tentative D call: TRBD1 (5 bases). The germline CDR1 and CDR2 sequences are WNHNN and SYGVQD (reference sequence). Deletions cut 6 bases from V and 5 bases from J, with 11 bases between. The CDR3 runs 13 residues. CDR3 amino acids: CASSLDRNNEQFF. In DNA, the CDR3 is TGCGCCAGCAGCCTCGACAGAAACAATGAGCAGTTCTTC.

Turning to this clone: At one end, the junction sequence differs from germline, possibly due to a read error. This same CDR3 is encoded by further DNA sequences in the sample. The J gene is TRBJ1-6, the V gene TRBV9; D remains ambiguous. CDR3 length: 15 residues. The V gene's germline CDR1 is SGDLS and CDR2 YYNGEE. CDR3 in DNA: TGTGCCAGCAGCGTAGGGAGTTCCTATAATTCCCCCCTCCACTTT. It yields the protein CASSVGSSYNSPLHF. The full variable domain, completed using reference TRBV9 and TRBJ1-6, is DSGVTQTPKHLITATGQRVTLRCSPRSGDLSVYWYQQSLDQGLQFLIQYYNGEERAKGNILERFSAQQFPDLHSELNLSSLELGDSALYFCASSVGSSYNSPLHFGNGTRLTVT.

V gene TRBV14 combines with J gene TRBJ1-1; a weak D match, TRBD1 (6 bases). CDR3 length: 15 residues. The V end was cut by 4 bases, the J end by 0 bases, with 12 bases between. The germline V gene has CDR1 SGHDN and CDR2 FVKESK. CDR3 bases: TGTGCCAGCAGCCTAACGGGACAAATGAACACTGAAGCTTTCTTT. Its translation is CASSLTGQMNTEAFF.

The CDR3 region has the DNA TGTGCCAGCAGCCCCGGGACAGGGGACTCGAACACTGAAGCTTTCTTT. Translation gives CASSPGTGDSNTEAFF. The V and J genes are TRBV6-6 and TRBJ1-1, with 10 positions matching TRBD1. Germline V gene sequence: CDR1 MNHNY, CDR2 SVGAGI (reference sequence). The CDR3 has 16 amino acids. Trimming at V came to 6 bases and at J to 1 base, leaving 8 bases not matched to a gene.

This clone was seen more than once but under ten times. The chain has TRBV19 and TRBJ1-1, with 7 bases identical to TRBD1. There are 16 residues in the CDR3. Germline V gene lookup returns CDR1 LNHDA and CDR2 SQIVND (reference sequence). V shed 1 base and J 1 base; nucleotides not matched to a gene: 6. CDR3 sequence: CASSIGLQGGNTEAFF. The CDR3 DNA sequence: TGTGCCAGTAGTATAGGCCTCCAGGGGGGGAACACTGAAGCTTTCTTT. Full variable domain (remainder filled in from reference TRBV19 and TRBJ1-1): DGGITQSPKYLFRKEGQNVTLSCEQNLNHDAMYWYRQDPGQGLRLIYYSQIVNDFQKGDIAEGYSVSREKKESFPLTVTSAQKNPTAFYLCASSIGLQGGNTEAFFGQGTRLTVV.

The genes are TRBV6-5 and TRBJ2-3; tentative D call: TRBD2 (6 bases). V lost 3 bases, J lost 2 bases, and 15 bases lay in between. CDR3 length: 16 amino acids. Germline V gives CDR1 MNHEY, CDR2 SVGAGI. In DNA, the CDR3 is TGTGCCAGCAGTTATGTGGGCGGGGCGTCCACAGATACGCAGTATTTT. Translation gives CASSYVGGASTDTQYF.

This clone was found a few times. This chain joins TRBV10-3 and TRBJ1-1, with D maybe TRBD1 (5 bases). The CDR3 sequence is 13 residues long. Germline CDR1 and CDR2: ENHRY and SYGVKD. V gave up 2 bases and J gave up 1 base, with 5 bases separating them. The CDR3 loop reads CAISERGNTEAFF. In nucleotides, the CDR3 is TGTGCCATCAGTGAGAGGGGGAACACTGAAGCTTTCTTT.

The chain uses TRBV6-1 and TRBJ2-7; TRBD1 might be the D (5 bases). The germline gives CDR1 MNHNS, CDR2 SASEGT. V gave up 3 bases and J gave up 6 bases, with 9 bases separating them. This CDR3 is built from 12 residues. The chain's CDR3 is CASSDPGIEQYF. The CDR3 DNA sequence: TGTGCCAGCAGTGACCCAGGGATCGAGCAGTACTTC.

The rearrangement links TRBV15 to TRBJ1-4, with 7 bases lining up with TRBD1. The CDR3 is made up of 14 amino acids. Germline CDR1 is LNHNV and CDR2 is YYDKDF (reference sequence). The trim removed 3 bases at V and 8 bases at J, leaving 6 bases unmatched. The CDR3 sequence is CATSRWDSPEKLFF. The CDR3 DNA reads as TGTGCCACCAGCAGGTGGGACAGCCCGGAAAAACTGTTTTTT.

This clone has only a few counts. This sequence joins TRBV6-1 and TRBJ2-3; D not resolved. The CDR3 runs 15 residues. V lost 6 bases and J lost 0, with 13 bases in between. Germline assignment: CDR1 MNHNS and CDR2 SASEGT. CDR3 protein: CASRDLKRSTDTQYF. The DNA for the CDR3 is TGTGCCAGCAGAGATCTAAAACGAAGCACAGATACGCAGTATTTT.

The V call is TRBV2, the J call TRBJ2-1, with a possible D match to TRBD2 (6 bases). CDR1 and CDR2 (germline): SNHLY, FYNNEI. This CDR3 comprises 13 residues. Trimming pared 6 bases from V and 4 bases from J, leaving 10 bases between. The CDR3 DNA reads TGTGCCAGCAGAGCCGGGGGATACAATGAGCAGTTCTTC. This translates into CASRAGGYNEQFF.

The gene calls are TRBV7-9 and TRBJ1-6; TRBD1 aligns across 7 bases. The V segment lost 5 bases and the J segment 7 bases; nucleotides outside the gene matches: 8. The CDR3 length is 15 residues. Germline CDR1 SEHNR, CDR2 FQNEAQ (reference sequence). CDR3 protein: CASSPGGTVNSPLHF. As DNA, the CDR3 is TGTGCCAGCAGCCCCGGTGGGACAGTCAATTCACCCCTCCACTTT.

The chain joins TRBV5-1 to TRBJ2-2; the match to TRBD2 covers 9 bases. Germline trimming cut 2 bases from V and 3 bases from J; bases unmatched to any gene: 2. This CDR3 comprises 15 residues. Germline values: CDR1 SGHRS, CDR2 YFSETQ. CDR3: CASSLAGGDTGELFF. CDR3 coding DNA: TGCGCCAGCAGCTTAGCGGGGGGCGACACCGGGGAGCTGTTTTTT.

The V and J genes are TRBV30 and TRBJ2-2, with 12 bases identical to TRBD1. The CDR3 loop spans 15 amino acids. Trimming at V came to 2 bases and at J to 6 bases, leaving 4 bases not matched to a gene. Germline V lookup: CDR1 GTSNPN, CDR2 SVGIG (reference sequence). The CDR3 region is CAWSLGQGAAGELFF. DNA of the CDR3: TGTGCCTGGAGTCTGGGACAGGGGGCCGCCGGGGAGCTGTTTTTT.

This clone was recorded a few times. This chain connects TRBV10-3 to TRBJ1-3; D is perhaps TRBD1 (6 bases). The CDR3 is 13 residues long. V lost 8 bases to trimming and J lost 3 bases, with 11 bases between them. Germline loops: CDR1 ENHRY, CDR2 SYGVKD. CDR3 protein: CAIPGDNGNTIYF. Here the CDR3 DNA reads TGTGCCATCCCCGGGGACAATGGAAACACCATATATTTT.

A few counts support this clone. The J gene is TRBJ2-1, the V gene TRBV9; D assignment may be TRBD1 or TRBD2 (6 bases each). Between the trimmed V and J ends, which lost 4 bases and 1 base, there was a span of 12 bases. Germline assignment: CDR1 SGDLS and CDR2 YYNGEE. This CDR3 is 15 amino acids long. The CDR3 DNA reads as TGTGCCAGCAGCCTAGGGGGGCCTTCCTACAATGAGCAGTTCTTC. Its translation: CASSLGGPSYNEQFF.

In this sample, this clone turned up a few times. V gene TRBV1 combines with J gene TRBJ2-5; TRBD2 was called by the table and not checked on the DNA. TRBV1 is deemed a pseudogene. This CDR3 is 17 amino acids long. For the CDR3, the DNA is TGCACCAGCAGCCATCCGGGACTAGCGGGGGCGGAAGAGACCCAGTACTTC. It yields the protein CTSSHPGLAGAEETQYF.

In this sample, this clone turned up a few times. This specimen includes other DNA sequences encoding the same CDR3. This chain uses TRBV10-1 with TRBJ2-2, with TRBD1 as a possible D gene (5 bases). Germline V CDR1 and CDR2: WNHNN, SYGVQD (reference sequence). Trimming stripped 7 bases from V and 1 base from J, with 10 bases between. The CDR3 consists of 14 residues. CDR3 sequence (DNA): TGCGCCAGCACCGACAGTCTGAACACCGGGGAGCTGTTTTTT. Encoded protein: CASTDSLNTGELFF.